What follows describes a single T cell receptor (beta chain). These data originate in a study of CD4 and CD8 cells across lung adenocarcinoma regions. MiXCR, run by TCRdb on the PCR reads, gives a single entry per CDR3 protein. Among 7,500 to 8,500 distinct CDR3 sequences listed, less than 50% were seen once. Localized lung adenocarcinoma, a non-small cell lung cancer, affected the donors. V lost 2 bases, J lost 1 base, and 12 bases lay in between. The CDR3 consists of 16 residues. Germline V gene sequence: CDR1 MNHEY, CDR2 SVGAGI. The sample comprised CD4+ T cells from the margin of a lung tumor. The sequence was collected from a male donor with lung adenocarcinoma. The CD4 and CD8 labels of this study may be unreliable. V and J are TRBV6-5 and TRBJ2-1; D remains ambiguous. This CDR3 is CASSYRGIGSYNEQFF. Written as DNA, the CDR3 is TGTGCCAGCAGTTACCGTGGGATAGGTTCCTACAATGAGCAGTTCTTC.